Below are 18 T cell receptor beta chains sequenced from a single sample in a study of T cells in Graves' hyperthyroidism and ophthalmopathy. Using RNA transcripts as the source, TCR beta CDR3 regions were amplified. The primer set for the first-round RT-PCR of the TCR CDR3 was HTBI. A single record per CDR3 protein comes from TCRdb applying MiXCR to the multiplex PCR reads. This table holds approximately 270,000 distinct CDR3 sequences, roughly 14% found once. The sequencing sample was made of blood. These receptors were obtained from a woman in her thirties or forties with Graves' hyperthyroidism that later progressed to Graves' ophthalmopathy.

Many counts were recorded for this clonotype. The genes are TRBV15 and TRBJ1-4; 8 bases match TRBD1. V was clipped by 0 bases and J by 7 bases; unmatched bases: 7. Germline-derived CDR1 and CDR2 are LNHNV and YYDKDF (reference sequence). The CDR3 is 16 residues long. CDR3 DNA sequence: TGTGCCACCAGCAGAGATTTGAGACAGGGGACTGAAAAACTGTTTTTT. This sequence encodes CATSRDLRQGTEKLFF.

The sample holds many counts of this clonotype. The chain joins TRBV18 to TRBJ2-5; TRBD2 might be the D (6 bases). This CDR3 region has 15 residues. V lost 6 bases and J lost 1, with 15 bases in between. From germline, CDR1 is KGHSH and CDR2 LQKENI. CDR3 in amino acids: CASSPRGGLQETQYF. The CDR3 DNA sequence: TGTGCCAGCTCCCCCCGGGGAGGCCTCCAAGAGACCCAGTACTTC.

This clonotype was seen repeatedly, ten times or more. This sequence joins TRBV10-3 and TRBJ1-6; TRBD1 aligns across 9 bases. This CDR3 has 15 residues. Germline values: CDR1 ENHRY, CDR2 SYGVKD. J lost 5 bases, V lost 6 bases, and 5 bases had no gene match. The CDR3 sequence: CAIREDRGNNSPLHF. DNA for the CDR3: TGTGCCATCAGAGAGGACAGGGGCAATAATTCACCCCTCCACTTT.

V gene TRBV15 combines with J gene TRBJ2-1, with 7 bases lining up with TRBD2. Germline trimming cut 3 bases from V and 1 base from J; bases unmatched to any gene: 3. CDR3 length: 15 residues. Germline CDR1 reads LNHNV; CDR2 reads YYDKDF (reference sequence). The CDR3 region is CATSSLGGSYNEQFF. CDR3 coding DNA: TGTGCCACCAGCAGTCTGGGAGGGTCCTACAATGAGCAGTTCTTC.

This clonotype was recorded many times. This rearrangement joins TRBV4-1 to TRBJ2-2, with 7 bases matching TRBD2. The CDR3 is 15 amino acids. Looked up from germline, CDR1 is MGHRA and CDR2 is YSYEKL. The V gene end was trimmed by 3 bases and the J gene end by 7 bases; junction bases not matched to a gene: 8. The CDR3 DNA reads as TGCGCCAGCAGCCACGACCCGCGGGGGAGCGGGGAGCTGTTTTTT. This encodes CASSHDPRGSGELFF.

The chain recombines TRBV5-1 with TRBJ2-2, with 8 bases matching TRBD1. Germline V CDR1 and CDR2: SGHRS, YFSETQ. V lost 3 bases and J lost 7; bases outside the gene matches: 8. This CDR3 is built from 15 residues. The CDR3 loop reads CASSWGDRTIGELFF. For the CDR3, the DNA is TGCGCCAGCAGCTGGGGGGACAGGACGATCGGGGAGCTGTTTTTT.

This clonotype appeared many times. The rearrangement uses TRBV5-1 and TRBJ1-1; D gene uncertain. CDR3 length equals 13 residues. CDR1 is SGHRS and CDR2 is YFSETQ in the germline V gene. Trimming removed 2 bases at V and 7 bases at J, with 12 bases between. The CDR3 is CASSLTGIVEAFF. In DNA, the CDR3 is TGCGCCAGCAGCTTAACGGGCATTGTTGAAGCTTTCTTT. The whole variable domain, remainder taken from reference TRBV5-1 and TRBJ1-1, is KAGVTQTPRYLIKTRGQQVTLSCSPISGHRSVSWYQQTPGQGLQFLFEYFSETQRNKGNFPGRFSGRQFSNSRSEMNVSTLELGDSALYLCASSLTGIVEAFFGQGTRLTVV.

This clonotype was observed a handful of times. As DNA, the CDR3 is TGCGCCAGCAGACTTCAAGATGCTGGGGCCAACGTCCTGACTTTC. Translated, it gives CASRLQDAGANVLTF. This sequence joins TRBV5-1 and TRBJ2-6; no clear D gene. With 5 bases removed from V and 2 bases from J, the gap between germline ends came to 11 bases. Germline V gene sequence: CDR1 SGHRS, CDR2 YFSETQ. The length of the CDR3 is 15 residues.

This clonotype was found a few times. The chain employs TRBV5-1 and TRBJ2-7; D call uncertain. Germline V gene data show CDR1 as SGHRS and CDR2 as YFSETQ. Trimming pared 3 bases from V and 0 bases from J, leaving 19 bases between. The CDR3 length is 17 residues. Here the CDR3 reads CASSYLPPARNSYEQYF. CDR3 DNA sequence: TGCGCCAGCAGCTACCTCCCACCAGCGAGGAACTCCTACGAGCAGTACTTC. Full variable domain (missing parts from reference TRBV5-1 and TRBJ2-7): KAGVTQTPRYLIKTRGQQVTLSCSPISGHRSVSWYQQTPGQGLQFLFEYFSETQRNKGNFPGRFSGRQFSNSRSEMNVSTLELGDSALYLCASSYLPPARNSYEQYFGPGTRLTVT.

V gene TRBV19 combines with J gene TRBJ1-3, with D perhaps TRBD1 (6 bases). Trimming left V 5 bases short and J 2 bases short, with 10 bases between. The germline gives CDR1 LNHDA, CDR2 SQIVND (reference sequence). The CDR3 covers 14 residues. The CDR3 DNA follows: TGTGCCAGTAGTCCACAGGGAGCTGGAAACACCATATATTTT. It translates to CASSPQGAGNTIYF.

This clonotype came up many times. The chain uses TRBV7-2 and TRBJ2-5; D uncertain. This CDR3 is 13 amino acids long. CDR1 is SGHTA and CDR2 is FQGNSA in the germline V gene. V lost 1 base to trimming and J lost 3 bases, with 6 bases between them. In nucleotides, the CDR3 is TGTGCCAGCAGCTTAGGCAGAAAAGAGACCCAGTACTTC. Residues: CASSLGRKETQYF.

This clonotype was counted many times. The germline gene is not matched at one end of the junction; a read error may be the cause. DNA for the CDR3: TGTGCCAGCAGTTCAGGATCCTACGAGCAGTACTTC. It translates to CASSSGSYEQYF. The chain links TRBV5-1 to TRBJ2-7; D is unresolved. The germline V gene has CDR1 SGHRS and CDR2 YFSETQ. The CDR3 runs 12 residues.

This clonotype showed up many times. The CDR3 reads CASSVGGGTGANTGELFF. CDR3 nucleotide sequence: TGTGCCAGCAGCGTAGGAGGGGGGACAGGAGCGAACACCGGGGAGCTGTTTTTT. V usage is TRBV9 and J usage is TRBJ2-2; 8 bases line up with TRBD1. The J segment lost 0 bases and the V segment lost 0 bases, leaving 7 bases of the junction unmatched. Germline V gives CDR1 SGDLS, CDR2 YYNGEE. CDR3 length: 18 residues.

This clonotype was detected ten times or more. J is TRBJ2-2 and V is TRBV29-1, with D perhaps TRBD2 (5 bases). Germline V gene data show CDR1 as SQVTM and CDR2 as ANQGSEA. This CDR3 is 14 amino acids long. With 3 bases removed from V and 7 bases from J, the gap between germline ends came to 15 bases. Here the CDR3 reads CSVEDGERIGELFF. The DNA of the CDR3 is TGCAGCGTTGAGGACGGGGAAAGGATCGGGGAGCTGTTTTTT.

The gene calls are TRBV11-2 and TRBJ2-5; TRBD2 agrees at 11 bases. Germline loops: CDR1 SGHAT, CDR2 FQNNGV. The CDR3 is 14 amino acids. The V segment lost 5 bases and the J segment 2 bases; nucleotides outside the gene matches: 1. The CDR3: CASSASGGQETQYF. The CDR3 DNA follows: TGTGCCAGCAGCGCTAGCGGGGGGCAAGAGACCCAGTACTTC. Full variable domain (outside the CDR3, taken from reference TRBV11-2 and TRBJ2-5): EAGVAQSPRYKIIEKRQSVAFWCNPISGHATLYWYQQILGQGPKLLIQFQNNGVVDDSQLPKDRFSAERLKGVDSTLKIQPAKLEDSAVYLCASSASGGQETQYFGPGTRLLVL.

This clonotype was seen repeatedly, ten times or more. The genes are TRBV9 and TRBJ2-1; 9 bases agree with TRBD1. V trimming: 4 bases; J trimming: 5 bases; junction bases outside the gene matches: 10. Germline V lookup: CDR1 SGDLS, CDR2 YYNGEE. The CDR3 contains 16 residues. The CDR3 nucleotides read TGTGCCAGCAGCTTCCCCGGGACAGGGCCCAACAATGAGCAGTTCTTC. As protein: CASSFPGTGPNNEQFF.

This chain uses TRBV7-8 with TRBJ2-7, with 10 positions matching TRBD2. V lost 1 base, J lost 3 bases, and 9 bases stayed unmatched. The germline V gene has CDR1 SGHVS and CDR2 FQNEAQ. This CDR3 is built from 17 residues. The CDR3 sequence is CASSLVGGTSGIYEQYF. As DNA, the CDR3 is TGTGCCAGCAGCTTAGTAGGAGGTACTAGCGGGATCTACGAGCAGTACTTC.

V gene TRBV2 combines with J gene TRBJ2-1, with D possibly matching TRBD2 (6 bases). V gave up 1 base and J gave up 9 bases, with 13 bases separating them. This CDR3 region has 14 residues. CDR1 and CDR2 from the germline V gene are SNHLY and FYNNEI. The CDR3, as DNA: TGTGCCAGCAGTGAAGATCAGGGAGCGGGTGAGCAGTTCTTC. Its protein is CASSEDQGAGEQFF.